These T cell receptor beta chains were read from a single sample in a study of blood T cells in healthy people across ages. TCRdb itself ran the 5' RACE reads through MiXCR, one entry per CDR3 protein. Of 650,000 to 1,000,000 distinct CDR3 sequences in the sample, approximately 35% are singletons; the top ten hold 13%. Sample: blood. The receptors come from a man younger than 35 in good health. Both conserved end residues are part of each CDR3. Each record gives: J gene, D gene, V gene, CDR3 length, clone size, CDR3 DNA, CDR3 protein. A D gene is named only where the DNA matches it firmly. Size is omitted from some rows. Given values are once, few, many or a class for expanded clones.

J: TRBJ1-6; D: TRBD1; V: TRBV4-3; length: 15; size: few; DNA: TGCGCCAGCAGCCAAGTTGACAGGGATAATTCACCCCTCCACTTT; CDR3: CASSQVDRDNSPLHF
J: TRBJ1-2; D: -; V: TRBV5-6; length: 12; size: -; DNA: TGTGCCAGCAGCGCCGGGGACTATGGCTACACCTTC; CDR3: CASSAGDYGYTF
J: TRBJ1-2; D: -; V: TRBV4-1; length: 17; size: -; DNA: TGCGCCAGCAGCCCGCTTGGGGCAGGCGAACATAACTATGGCTACACCTTC; CDR3: CASSPLGAGEHNYGYTF
J: TRBJ2-7; D: TRBD2; V: TRBV20-1; length: 15; size: -; DNA: TGCAGTGCTAGAGGAACCGGGACTAGGATCTACGAGCAGTACTTC; CDR3: CSARGTGTRIYEQYF
J: TRBJ2-7; D: -; V: TRBV5-1; length: 14; size: -; DNA: TGCGCCAGCAGCTATAGGAGGACGGATTACGAGCAGTACTTC; CDR3: CASSYRRTDYEQYF
J: TRBJ2-5; D: -; V: TRBV14; length: 12; size: few; DNA: TGTGCCAGCAGCCAAGAATGGGGGCCCCAGTACTTC; CDR3: CASSQEWGPQYF
J: TRBJ2-2; D: -; V: TRBV20-1; length: 12; size: few; DNA: TGCAGTGCGAAGTCTTTCACCGGGGAGCTGTTTTTT; CDR3: CSAKSFTGELFF
J: TRBJ2-7; D: -; V: TRBV10-2; length: 16; size: -; DNA: TGCGCCAGCAGTGATCGGTCAGCGACACCCTACAATGAGCAGTACTTC; CDR3: CASSDRSATPYNEQYF
J: TRBJ2-3; D: TRBD1; V: TRBV11-2; length: 15; size: -; DNA: TGTGCCAGCAGCTACCGGGACAGGAACACAGATACGCAGTATTTT; CDR3: CASSYRDRNTDTQYF
J: TRBJ2-1; D: TRBD2; V: TRBV5-5; length: 19; size: -; DNA: TGTGCCAGCAGCTTGGACCGTAAACTAGCGGCGGTACAGGAAATGATGCAGTTCTTC; CDR3: CASSLDRKLAAVQEMMQFF
J: TRBJ1-4; D: TRBD1; V: TRBV5-5; length: 14; size: -; DNA: TGTGCCAGCAGCTCCGTGACAGGGCATGAAAAACTGTTTTTT; CDR3: CASSSVTGHEKLFF
J: TRBJ2-7; D: -; V: TRBV7-3; length: 15; size: -; DNA: TGTGCCAGCAGCCAAAGTCCGGGGGCCGTCTACGAGCAGTACTTC; CDR3: CASSQSPGAVYEQYF
J: TRBJ1-2; D: TRBD1; V: TRBV20-1; length: 14; size: -; DNA: TGCAGTGCCGAAGGGACAGTACGGGGCTATGGCTACACCTTC; CDR3: CSAEGTVRGYGYTF
J: TRBJ2-5; D: -; V: TRBV5-1; length: 15; size: -; DNA: TGCGCCAGCCGCTTGGTACCTACCTTCCAAGAGACCCAGTACTTC; CDR3: CASRLVPTFQETQYF
J: TRBJ2-7; D: TRBD2; V: TRBV7-2; length: 16; size: few; DNA: TGTGCCAGCAGCTTGCCGGGACTAGCGGGACACAATGAGCAGTACTTC; CDR3: CASSLPGLAGHNEQYF
J: TRBJ1-5; D: -; V: TRBV27; length: 15; size: -; DNA: TGTGCCAGCAGTCCGGGACCGCCGGGTACTCAGCCCCAGCATTTT; CDR3: CASSPGPPGTQPQHF
J: TRBJ2-5; D: TRBD1; V: TRBV6-5; length: 14; size: many; DNA: TGTGCCAGCAGTTCCGGGACAGGCCAAGAGACCCAGTACTTC; CDR3: CASSSGTGQETQYF
J: TRBJ1-6; D: -; V: TRBV7-9; length: 17; size: few; DNA: TGTGCCAGCAGCTTAGGTCTCCGGACAGAGGTTAATTCACCCCTCCACTTT; CDR3: CASSLGLRTEVNSPLHF
J: TRBJ2-5; D: -; V: TRBV7-2; length: 14; size: -; DNA: TGTGCCAGCAGCCGACCGGGACTCCAAGGGACCCAGTACTTC; CDR3: CASSRPGLQGTQYF